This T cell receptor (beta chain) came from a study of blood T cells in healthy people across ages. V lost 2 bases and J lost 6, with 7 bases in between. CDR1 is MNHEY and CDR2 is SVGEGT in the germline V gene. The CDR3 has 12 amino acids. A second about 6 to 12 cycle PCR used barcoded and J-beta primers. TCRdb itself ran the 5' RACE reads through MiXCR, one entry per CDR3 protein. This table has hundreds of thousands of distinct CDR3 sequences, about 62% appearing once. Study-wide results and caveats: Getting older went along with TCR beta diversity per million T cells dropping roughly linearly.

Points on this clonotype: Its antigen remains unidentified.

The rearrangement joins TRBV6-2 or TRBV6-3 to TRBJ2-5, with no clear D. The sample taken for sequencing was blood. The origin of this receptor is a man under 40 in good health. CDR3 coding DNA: TGTGCCAGCAGTTACCATATGAAGACCCAGTACTTC. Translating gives CASSYHMKTQYF.